This T cell receptor beta chain emerged from a study of T cell responses to AZD1222 COVID-19 vaccine. At the level of the study: Some second doses came at about 4 weeks and others at about 12 weeks; these were pooled.

The study, taken as a whole, reports: Females made up more of the donors, who were largely white British, and clonal diversity may have come out too low. Spike as a whole was targeted by vaccine-associated CD4 TCRs, dominant at 160-218 and 743-854. A rise in Spike-specific TCR breadth and depth followed two AZD1222 doses.

Only in-frame clones appear in the TCRdb table, and some are missing; sequencing was by immunoSEQ multiplex PCR. Of around 92,000 clones in the sample, approximately 84% were seen once. With respect to this clone: The antigen remains undetermined.

The junction had 6 bases not matched to a gene; V was cut back by 0 bases and J by 3 bases. Germline V gives CDR1 LGHDT, CDR2 YNNKEL (reference sequence). CDR3 length: 16 amino acids. Source: peripheral blood, taken on day 0 of AZD1222 vaccination. This chain uses TRBV3-1 (or the pseudogene TRBV3-2) with TRBJ2-3, with TRBD2 identical over 7 bases. The clonotype was recovered from an adult in good health. CDR3 sequence (DNA): TGTGCCAGCAGCCAAGACTCGGGGGGAATTACAGATACGCAGTATTTT. Translating it yields CASSQDSGGITDTQYF.